This TCR beta chain was identified during a study of T cells in Graves' hyperthyroidism and ophthalmopathy. Uncontrolled infections, other autoimmune diseases, pregnancy or lactation led to exclusion of patients. In making diagnoses, clinical symptoms, serum thyroxine and TRAb, thyroid ultrasound and orbital computed tomography were all used. What was amplified from RNA transcripts were TCR beta CDR3 regions. Researchers ran a first-round RT-PCR on the TCR CDR3 using the HTBI primer set. TCRdb redid the calling of the multiplex PCR reads with MiXCR, one entry per CDR3 protein. The sample records about 700,000 distinct CDR3 sequences, 12% to 15% being singletons. This clonotype was detected ten times or more. Its antigen is undetermined. Study results and caveats: Separating ophthalmopathy from stable hyperthyroidism was achieved by a 13 V-J model.

Sequences were obtained from blood. This receptor was taken from a woman aged 18-29 years with Graves' hyperthyroidism.

CDR3 amino acids: CSVEGGRGANEQFF. CDR3 bases: TGCAGCGTTGAGGGCGGGAGGGGTGCCAATGAGCAGTTCTTC. The chain combines TRBV29-1 with TRBJ2-1; 9 positions agree with TRBD2. The CDR3 is 14 residues long. The V gene end was trimmed by 3 bases and the J gene end by 6 bases; junction bases not matched to a gene: 6. Per germline, CDR1 SQVTM and CDR2 ANQGSEA.